This T cell receptor beta chain came from a study of cytomegalovirus exposure and HLA in healthy donors. Study findings and constraints: The number of N-insertions in an Asian-associated ancestry cluster was reportedly below the roughly 670-donor mean in a later analysis.

The germline V gene encodes CDR1 WNHNN and CDR2 SYGVQD (reference sequence). CDR3 size: 13 residues. Trimming at V came to 8 bases and at J to 2 bases, leaving 5 bases not matched to a gene. Researchers ran the PCR with 60 Vbeta and 13 Jbeta primers. Profiling relied on immunoSEQ multiplex PCR, and the TCRdb table lists in-frame clones only, not all of them. In the table there are around 150,000 clones, 80% of which are singletons. Note on this clone: What it binds is not known.

This receptor was identified in a man aged 18-30 years in good health and CMV-seropositive. The V call is TRBV10-1, the J call TRBJ1-2; 7 nucleotides match TRBD1. Sequenced material: PBMCs. CDR3 sequence: CASGTDRNYGYTF. The CDR3 region has the DNA TGCGCCAGCGGCACGGACAGGAACTATGGCTACACCTTC.